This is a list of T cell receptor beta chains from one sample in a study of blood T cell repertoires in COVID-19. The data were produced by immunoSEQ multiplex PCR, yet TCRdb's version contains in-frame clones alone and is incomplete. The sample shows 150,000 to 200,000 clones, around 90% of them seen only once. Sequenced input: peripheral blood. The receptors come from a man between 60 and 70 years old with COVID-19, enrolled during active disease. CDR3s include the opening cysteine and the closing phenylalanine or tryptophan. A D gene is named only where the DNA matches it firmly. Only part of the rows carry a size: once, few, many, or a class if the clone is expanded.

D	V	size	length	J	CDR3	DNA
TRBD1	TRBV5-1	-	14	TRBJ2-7	CASSQGQGAYEQYF	TGCGCCAGCAGCCAGGGACAGGGGGCCTACGAGCAGTACTTC
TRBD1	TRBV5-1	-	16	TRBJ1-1	CASSEAGTGNSLDAFF	TGCGCCAGCAGCGAAGCCGGGACAGGCAATTCCCTAGACGCTTTCTTT
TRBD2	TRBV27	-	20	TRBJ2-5	CASSIRALRLAGGVQETQYF	TGTGCCAGCAGTATTAGGGCACTCAGACTAGCGGGGGGCGTACAAGAGACCCAGTACTTC
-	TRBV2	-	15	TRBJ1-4	CASSEQARPNEKLFF	TGTGCCAGCAGTGAACAGGCCAGACCGAATGAAAAACTGTTTTTT
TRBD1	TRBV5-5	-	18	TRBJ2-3	CASSYSAGTGSSVDTQYF	TGTGCCAGCAGCTACAGTGCGGGGACAGGGTCTTCGGTGGATACGCAGTATTTT
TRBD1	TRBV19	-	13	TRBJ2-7	CASSGTGGYEQYF	TGTGCCAGTAGTGGGACAGGTGGGTACGAGCAGTACTTC
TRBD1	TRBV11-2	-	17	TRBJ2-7	CASSLTSTGTGSYEQYF	TGTGCCAGCAGCTTAACCTCGACCGGGACAGGCTCCTACGAGCAGTACTTC
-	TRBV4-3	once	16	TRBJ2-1	CASSQDPRGRDNEQFF	TGCGCCAGCAGCCAAGATCCCAGGGGTAGGGACAATGAGCAGTTCTTC
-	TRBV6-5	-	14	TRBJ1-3	CASGAGHSGNTIYF	TGTGCCAGTGGGGCAGGGCACTCTGGAAACACCATATATTTT
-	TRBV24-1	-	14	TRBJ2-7	CATSDQGHSEEQYF	TGTGCCACCAGTGACCAGGGCCACTCAGAAGAGCAGTACTTC
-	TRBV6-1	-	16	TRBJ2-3	CASSEAPGLKTDTQYF	TGTGCCAGCAGTGAAGCGCCAGGACTCAAAACAGATACGCAGTATTTT
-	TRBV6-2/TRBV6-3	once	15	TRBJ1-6	CASSYTIQGNSPLHF	TGTGCCAGCAGTTATACAATCCAGGGGAATTCACCCCTCCACTTT
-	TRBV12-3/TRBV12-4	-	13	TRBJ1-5	CASTWRENQPQHF	TGTGCCAGCACTTGGAGGGAGAATCAGCCCCAGCATTTT
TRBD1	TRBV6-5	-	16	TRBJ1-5	CASSYSRDRLHQPQHF	TGTGCCAGCAGTTACTCGAGGGACAGGCTGCATCAGCCCCAGCATTTT
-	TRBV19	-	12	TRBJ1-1	CASSRTGVEAFF	TGTGCCAGTAGTCGCACGGGGGTTGAAGCTTTCTTT
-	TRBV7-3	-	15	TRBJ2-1	CASSPVGGQFHEQFF	TGTGCCAGCAGCCCGGTGGGTGGACAGTTCCATGAGCAGTTCTTC
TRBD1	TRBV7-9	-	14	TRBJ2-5	CASSIGQGAETQYF	TGTGCCAGCAGCATCGGACAGGGGGCAGAGACCCAGTACTTC
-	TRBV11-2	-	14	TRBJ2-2	CASGLAANTGELFF	TGTGCCAGCGGCCTGGCGGCGAACACCGGGGAGCTGTTTTTT
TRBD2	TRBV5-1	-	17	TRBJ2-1	CASSAVSGASSYNEQFF	TGCGCCAGCAGCGCGGTTAGCGGGGCCAGCTCCTACAATGAGCAGTTCTTC
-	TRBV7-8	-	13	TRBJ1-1	CASSSDKNTEAFF	TGTGCCAGCAGTAGTGATAAGAACACTGAAGCTTTCTTT
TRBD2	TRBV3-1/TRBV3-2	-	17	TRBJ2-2	CASSQGLAGVTAGELFF	TGTGCCAGCAGTCAGGGACTAGCGGGAGTCACGGCCGGGGAGCTGTTTTTT
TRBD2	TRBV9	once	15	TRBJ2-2	CASSHSGGNTGELFF	TGTGCCAGCAGCCATAGCGGGGGGAACACCGGGGAGCTGTTTTTT
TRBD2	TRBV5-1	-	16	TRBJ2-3	CASSTRTSGSGDTQYF	TGCGCCAGCAGCACCCGGACTAGCGGGAGTGGAGATACGCAGTATTTT
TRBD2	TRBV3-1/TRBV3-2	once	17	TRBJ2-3	CASSRYRTSGSGDTQYF	TGTGCCAGCAGCCGATACCGGACTAGCGGGAGTGGAGATACGCAGTATTTT
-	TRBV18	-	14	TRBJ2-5	CASSPRSRQETQYF	TGTGCCAGCTCACCCCGGAGCCGCCAAGAGACCCAGTACTTC
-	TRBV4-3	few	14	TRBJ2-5	CASSQAVGEETQYF	TGCGCCAGCAGCCAAGCGGTAGGGGAAGAGACCCAGTACTTC
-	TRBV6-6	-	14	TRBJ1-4	CALPATVPGEKLFF	TGTGCCCTTCCTGCCACAGTTCCAGGCGAAAAACTGTTTTTT
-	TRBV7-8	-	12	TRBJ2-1	CASSLERGEQFF	TGTGCCAGCAGCTTAGAAAGGGGTGAGCAGTTCTTC
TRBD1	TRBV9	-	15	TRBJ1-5	CASSAQTGFNQPQHF	TGTGCCAGCAGCGCCCAGACAGGGTTCAATCAGCCCCAGCATTTT
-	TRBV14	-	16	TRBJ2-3	CASSDIPRGSTDTQYF	TGTGCCAGCAGCGATATTCCCAGGGGAAGCACAGATACGCAGTATTTT
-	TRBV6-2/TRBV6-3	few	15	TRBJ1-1	CASSYLIHRDLGAFF	TGTGCCAGCAGTTACTTAATACACAGGGACCTCGGAGCTTTCTTT
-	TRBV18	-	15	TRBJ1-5	CASSPGVNSNQPQHF	TGTGCCAGCTCACCAGGAGTCAATAGCAATCAGCCCCAGCATTTT
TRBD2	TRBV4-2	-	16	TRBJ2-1	CASSQDQGGGSNEQFF	TGTGCCAGCAGCCAAGATCAGGGCGGGGGAAGCAATGAGCAGTTCTTC
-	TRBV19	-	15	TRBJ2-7	CASSTLQGGSYEQYF	TGTGCCAGTAGTACGTTACAGGGAGGGTCCTACGAGCAGTACTTC
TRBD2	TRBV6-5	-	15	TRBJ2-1	CASRASGRVGDEQFF	TGTGCCAGCAGGGCCAGCGGGAGGGTCGGGGATGAGCAGTTCTTC
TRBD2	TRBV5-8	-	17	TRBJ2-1	CASSRGTSGKIYNEQFF	TGTGCCAGCAGCAGGGGGACTAGCGGGAAAATCTACAATGAGCAGTTCTTC
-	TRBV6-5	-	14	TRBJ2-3	CASRRGEGTDTQYF	TGTGCCTCACGCAGGGGGGAGGGCACAGATACGCAGTATTTT